The rows below give T cell receptor beta chains drawn from one sample of a study of T cells in Graves' hyperthyroidism and ophthalmopathy. TCRdb used MiXCR to reprocess the multiplex PCR reads, holding one entry per CDR3 protein. The sample consists of 380,000 or so distinct CDR3 sequences, approximately 19% of them appearing once. Sequencing was done on a sample of blood. These receptors came from a young woman with Graves' hyperthyroidism. The CDR3 runs from the conserved cysteine through the conserved F or W. A D gene is named only where the DNA matches it firmly. Rows give clone size only sometimes, using once, few, many, or a class for an expanded clone.

TRBV20-1,many,TRBJ2-7,TRBD1,TGCAGTGCGCCCGGGACAGGGGGCAAAGTCTACGAGCAGTACTTC,CSAPGTGGKVYEQYF
TRBV6-1,many,TRBJ2-2,NA,TGTGCCAGCAGCCCGTTCAGCGGCACCAACACCGGGGAGCTGTTTTTT,CASSPFSGTNTGELFF
TRBV20-1,many,TRBJ1-1,NA,TGCAGTGCTCGCCCTTGGGGCACTGAAGCTTTCTTT,CSARPWGTEAFF
TRBV6-5,many,TRBJ1-2,TRBD1,TGTGCCAGCAGTTACGCGGACAGGGAGGCCGACAACTATGGCTACACCTTC,CASSYADREADNYGYTF
TRBV5-1,many,TRBJ2-5,TRBD2,TGCGCCAGCAGCTCGGGACTAGCGGGGGGCAAAGGAGAGACCCAGTACTTC,CASSSGLAGGKGETQYF
TRBV5-1,few,TRBJ1-6,TRBD1,TGCGCCAGCAGCTTGGGAACAGGGGGCAATTCACCCCTCCACTTT,CASSLGTGGNSPLHF
TRBV18,few,TRBJ2-5,NA,TGTGCCAGCTCACCATCCTGGGAGACCCAGTACTTC,CASSPSWETQYF
TRBV3-1,many,TRBJ1-1,NA,TGTGCCAGCAGCCAATCCCTTGGGGATGAAGCTTTCTTT,CASSQSLGDEAFF
TRBV5-1,NA,TRBJ2-4,TRBD1,TGCGCCAGCAGCTTGGAACAGGGGGCCAAAAACATTCAGTACTTC,CASSLEQGAKNIQYF
TRBV6-1,NA,TRBJ1-2,NA,TGTGCCAGCAGTACCACGCGAGCAGGTGGTGGCTACACCTTC,CASSTTRAGGGYTF
TRBV5-8,few,TRBJ1-5,TRBD1,TGTGCCAGCAGCTTGGGGGACAGCGTCAATCAGCCCCAGCATTTT,CASSLGDSVNQPQHF
TRBV27,many,TRBJ1-2,NA,TGTGCCAGCAGTTTGAGACGGGGGGCCATGGGCTACACCTTC,CASSLRRGAMGYTF
TRBV7-9,many,TRBJ1-5,NA,TGTGCCAGCAGAAAGGCCGGACAGTACAATCAGCCCCAGCATTTT,CASRKAGQYNQPQHF
TRBV9,many,TRBJ1-5,NA,NA,CASSSSPGQPQHF
TRBV3-1,NA,TRBJ2-7,NA,TGTGCCAGCAGCCAAGATCTCGCTAGCGCTTCCTACGAGCAGTACTTC,CASSQDLASASYEQYF
TRBV6-5,many,TRBJ2-7,TRBD1,TGTGCCAGTACCCCCGGGACAGGGTACGAGCAGTACTTC,CASTPGTGYEQYF
TRBV20-1,NA,TRBJ2-7,NA,TGCAGTGCTAGAGATGACGATAGGAGTGTAGTTTACGAGCAGTACTTC,CSARDDDRSVVYEQYF
TRBV6-1,many,TRBJ1-5,NA,TGTGCCAGCAGACCGCGGGGGGCGGGCAATCAGCCCCAGCATTTT,CASRPRGAGNQPQHF
TRBV6-1,many,TRBJ2-5,NA,TGTGCCAGCAGTGAATGGGGAGGTTACCAAGAGACCCAGTACTTC,CASSEWGGYQETQYF
TRBV9,many,TRBJ1-1,TRBD1,TGTGCCAGCAGGCCTACGGGACAGTCGAACACTGAAGCTTTCTTT,CASRPTGQSNTEAFF
TRBV11-3,many,TRBJ2-5,NA,TGTGCCAGCAGCTCCCTCGGCGCGCGCGCGGGACAGATGACTCAGGAGACCCAGTACTTC,CASSSLGARAGQMTQETQYF
TRBV20-1,many,TRBJ1-1,NA,TGCAGTGCTCTCCCAGCTTTCTTT,CSALPAFF
TRBV6-5,NA,TRBJ1-2,NA,TGTGCCAGCAGTTACGCACTAAACTATGGCTACACCTTC,CASSYALNYGYTF
TRBV4-1,few,TRBJ2-7,NA,TGCGCCAGCAGCCAAGGAGGCCCCCCCGTGGGGTTCTACGAGCAGTACTTC,CASSQGGPPVGFYEQYF
TRBV11-3,NA,TRBJ2-2,NA,TGTGCCAGCAGCATTGGGACCACCGGGGAGCTGTTTTTT,CASSIGTTGELFF
TRBV9,NA,TRBJ1-2,NA,TGTGCCAGCAGCGTAGGCTACCCCGATGATGGCTACACCTTC,CASSVGYPDDGYTF